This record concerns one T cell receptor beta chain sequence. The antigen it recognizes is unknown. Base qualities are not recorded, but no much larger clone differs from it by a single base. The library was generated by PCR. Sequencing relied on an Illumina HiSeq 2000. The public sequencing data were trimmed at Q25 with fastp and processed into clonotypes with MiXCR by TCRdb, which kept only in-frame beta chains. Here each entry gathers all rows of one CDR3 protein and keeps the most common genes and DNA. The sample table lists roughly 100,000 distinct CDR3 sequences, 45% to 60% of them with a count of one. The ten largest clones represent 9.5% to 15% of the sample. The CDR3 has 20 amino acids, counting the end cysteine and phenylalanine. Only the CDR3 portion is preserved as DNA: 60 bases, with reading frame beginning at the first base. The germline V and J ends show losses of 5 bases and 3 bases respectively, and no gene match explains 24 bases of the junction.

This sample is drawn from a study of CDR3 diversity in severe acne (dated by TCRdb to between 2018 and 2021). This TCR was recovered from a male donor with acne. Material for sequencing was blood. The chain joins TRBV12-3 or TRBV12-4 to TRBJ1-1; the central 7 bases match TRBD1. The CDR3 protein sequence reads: CASSHLTDREWGFFYTEAFF. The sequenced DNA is TGTGCCAGCAGTCATCTTACTGACAGGGAGTGGGGATTTTTTTACACTGAAGCTTTCTTT.